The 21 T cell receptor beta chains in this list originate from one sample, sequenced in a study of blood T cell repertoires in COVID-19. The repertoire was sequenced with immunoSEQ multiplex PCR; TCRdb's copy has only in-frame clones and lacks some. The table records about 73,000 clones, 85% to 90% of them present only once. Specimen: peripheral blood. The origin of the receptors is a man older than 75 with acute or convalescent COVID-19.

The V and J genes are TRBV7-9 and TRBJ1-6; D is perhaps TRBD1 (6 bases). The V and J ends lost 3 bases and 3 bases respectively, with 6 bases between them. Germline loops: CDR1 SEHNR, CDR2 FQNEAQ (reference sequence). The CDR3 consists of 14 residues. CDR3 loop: CASSLDSYNSPLHF. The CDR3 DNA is TGTGCCAGCAGCTTGGACAGCTATAATTCACCCCTCCACTTT.

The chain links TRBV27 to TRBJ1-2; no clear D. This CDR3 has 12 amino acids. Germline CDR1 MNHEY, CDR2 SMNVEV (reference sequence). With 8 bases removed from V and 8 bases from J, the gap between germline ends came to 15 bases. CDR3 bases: TGTGCCAGCTATCTGGAGGGTGAAGGCTACACCTTC. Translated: CASYLEGEGYTF.

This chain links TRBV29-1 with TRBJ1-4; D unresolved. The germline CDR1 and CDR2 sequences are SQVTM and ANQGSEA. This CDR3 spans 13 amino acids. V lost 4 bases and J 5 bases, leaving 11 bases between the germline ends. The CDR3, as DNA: TGCAGCGTTGCTGAGAGCCTCAATGAAAAACTGTTTTTT. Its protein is CSVAESLNEKLFF.

The CDR3 protein is CASSHSGTSGDNEQFF. In DNA form, the CDR3 reads TGCGCCAGCAGCCACTCCGGGACTAGCGGAGACAATGAGCAGTTCTTC. The rearrangement uses TRBV4-1 and TRBJ2-1, with 11 bases that match TRBD2. Trimming at V came to 3 bases and at J to 5 bases, leaving 6 bases not matched to a gene. Germline V lookup: CDR1 MGHRA, CDR2 YSYEKL. The CDR3 is 16 amino acids.

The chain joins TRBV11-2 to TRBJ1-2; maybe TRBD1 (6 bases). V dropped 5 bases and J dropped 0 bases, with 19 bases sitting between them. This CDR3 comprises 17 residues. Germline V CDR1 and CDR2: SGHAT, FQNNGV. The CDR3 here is CASSQTSGTFTNYGYTF. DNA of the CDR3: TGTGCCAGCAGCCAGACGTCCGGGACATTCACTAACTATGGCTACACCTTC.

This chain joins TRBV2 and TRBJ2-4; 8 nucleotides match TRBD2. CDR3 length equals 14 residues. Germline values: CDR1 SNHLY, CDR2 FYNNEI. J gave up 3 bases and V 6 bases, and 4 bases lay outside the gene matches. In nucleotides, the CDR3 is TGTGCCAGCAGGACCGGGACTAGCAAAAACATTCAGTACTTC. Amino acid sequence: CASRTGTSKNIQYF. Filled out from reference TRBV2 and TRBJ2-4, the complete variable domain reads EPEVTQTPSHQVTQMGQEVILRCVPISNHLYFYWYRQILGQKVEFLVSFYNNEISEKSEIFDDQFSVERPDGSNFTLKIRSTKLEDSAMYFCASRTGTSKNIQYFGAGTRLSVL.

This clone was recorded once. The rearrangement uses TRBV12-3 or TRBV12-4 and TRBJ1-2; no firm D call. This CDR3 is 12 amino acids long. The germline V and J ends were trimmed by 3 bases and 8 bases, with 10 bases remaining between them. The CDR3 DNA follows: TGTGCCAGCAGTTTTGGAGGTCGGGGCTACACCTTC. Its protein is CASSFGGRGYTF.

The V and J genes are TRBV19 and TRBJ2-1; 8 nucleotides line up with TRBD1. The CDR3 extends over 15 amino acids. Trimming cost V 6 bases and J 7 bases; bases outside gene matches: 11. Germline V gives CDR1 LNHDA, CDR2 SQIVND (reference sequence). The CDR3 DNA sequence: TGTGCCAGTAGCCAACCAGGGGGCGTAAGGAATGAGCAGTTCTTC. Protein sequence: CASSQPGGVRNEQFF.

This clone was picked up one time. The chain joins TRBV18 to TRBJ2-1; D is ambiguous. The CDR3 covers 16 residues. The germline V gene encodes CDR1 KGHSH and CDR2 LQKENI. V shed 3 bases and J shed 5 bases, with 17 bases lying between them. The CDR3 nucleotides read TGTGCCAGCTCACCCCCGAACGGAGTTGCTAACAATGAGCAGTTCTTC. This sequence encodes CASSPPNGVANNEQFF.

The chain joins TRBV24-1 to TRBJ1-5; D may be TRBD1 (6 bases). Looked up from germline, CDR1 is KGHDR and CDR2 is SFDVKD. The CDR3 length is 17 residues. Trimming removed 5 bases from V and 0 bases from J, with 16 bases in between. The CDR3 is CATSVFRGHLSNQPQHF. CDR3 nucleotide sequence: TGTGCCACCAGTGTTTTCAGGGGACACCTTAGCAATCAGCCCCAGCATTTT.

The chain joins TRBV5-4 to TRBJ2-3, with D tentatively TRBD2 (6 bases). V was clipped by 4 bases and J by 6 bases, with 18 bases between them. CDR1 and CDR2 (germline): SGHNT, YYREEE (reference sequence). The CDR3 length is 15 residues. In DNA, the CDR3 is TGTGCCAGCAGCGTGGGACTCGAGGGCGGGGATACGCAGTATTTT. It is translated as CASSVGLEGGDTQYF.

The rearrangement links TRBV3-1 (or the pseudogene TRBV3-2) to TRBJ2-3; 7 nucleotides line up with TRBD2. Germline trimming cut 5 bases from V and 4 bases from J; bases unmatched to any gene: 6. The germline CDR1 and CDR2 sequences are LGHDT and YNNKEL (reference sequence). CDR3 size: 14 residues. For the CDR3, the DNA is TGTGCCAGCAGCGGACTAGTCGAAGCAGATACGCAGTATTTT. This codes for CASSGLVEADTQYF.

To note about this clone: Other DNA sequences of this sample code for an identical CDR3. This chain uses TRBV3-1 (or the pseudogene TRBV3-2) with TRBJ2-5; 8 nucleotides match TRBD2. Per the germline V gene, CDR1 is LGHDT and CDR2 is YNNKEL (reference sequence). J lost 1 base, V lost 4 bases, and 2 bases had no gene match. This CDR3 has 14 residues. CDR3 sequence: CASSPTSGQETQYF. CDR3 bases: TGTGCCAGCAGCCCTACTAGCGGCCAAGAGACCCAGTACTTC.

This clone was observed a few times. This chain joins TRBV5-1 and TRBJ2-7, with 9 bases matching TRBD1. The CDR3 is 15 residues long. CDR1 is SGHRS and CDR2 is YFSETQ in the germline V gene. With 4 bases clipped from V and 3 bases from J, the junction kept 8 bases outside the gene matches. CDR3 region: CASSPGGTGLYEQYF. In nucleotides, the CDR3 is TGCGCCAGCAGCCCTGGAGGGACAGGGCTCTACGAGCAGTACTTC.

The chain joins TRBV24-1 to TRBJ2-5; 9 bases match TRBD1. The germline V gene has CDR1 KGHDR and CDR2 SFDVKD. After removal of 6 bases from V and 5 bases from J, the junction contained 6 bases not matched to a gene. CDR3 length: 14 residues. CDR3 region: CATSPGQGVETQYF. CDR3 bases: TGTGCCACCAGTCCGGGACAGGGAGTTGAGACCCAGTACTTC.

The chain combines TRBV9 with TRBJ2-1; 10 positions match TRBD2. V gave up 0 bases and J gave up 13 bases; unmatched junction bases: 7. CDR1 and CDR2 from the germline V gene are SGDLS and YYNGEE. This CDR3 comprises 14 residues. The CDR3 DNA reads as TGTGCCAGCAGCGTAGCCCCAGCGGGAGGGCCCCAGTTCTTC. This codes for CASSVAPAGGPQFF.

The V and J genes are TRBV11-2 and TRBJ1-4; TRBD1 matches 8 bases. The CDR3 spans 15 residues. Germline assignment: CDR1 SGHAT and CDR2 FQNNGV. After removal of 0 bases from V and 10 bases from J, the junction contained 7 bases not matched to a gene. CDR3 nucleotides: TGTGCCAGCAGCTTAGATTCAGGGGGCGGGCGAAAACTGTTTTTT. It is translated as CASSLDSGGGRKLFF. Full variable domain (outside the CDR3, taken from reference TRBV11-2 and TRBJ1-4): EAGVAQSPRYKIIEKRQSVAFWCNPISGHATLYWYQQILGQGPKLLIQFQNNGVVDDSQLPKDRFSAERLKGVDSTLKIQPAKLEDSAVYLCASSLDSGGGRKLFFGSGTQLSVL.

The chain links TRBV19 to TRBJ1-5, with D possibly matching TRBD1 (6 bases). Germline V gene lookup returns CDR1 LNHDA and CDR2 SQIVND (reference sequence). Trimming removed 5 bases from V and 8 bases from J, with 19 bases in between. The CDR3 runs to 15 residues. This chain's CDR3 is CASSPDLQGVEPQHF. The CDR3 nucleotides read TGTGCCAGTAGTCCAGACCTACAGGGAGTAGAGCCCCAGCATTTT.

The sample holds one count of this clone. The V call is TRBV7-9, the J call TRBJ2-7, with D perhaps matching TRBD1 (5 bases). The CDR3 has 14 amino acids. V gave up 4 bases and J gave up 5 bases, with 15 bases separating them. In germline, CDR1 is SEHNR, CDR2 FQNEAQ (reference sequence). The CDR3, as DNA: TGTGCCAGCAGCTCTCCAGGGATCCGGGACGAGCAGTACTTC. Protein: CASSSPGIRDEQYF.

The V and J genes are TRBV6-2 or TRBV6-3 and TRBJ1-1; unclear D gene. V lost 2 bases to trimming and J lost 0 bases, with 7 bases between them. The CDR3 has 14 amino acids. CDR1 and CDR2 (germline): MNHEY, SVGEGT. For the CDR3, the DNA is TGTGCCAGCAGTTACGTTCGGGTGAACACTGAAGCTTTCTTT. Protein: CASSYVRVNTEAFF.

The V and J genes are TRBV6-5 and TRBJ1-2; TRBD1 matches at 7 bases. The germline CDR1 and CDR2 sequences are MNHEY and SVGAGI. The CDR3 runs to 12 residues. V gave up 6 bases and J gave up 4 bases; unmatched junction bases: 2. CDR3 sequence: CASRDRLYGYTF. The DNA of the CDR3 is TGTGCCAGCAGGGACAGGCTCTATGGCTACACCTTC.